A single sample gave rise to the 8 T cell receptor beta chains below, sequenced in a study of vaccination and CD4 T cells after COVID-19. Cultured CD4+ T cell DNA was sequenced using the Oncomine TCR Beta short-read assay. MiXCR, applied by TCRdb to the PCR reads, yields one record per CDR3 protein. The sample holds under 20,000 distinct CDR3 sequences, approximately 71% seen once. The antigens for these receptors are not known. Stated treatment: approximately nine-day PBMC culture with coronavirus spike peptide pools or control peptides (ViraFEST assay). Sequenced sample: CD4+ T cells from blood, cultured in vitro. Receptors originate from a human donor who had recovered from COVID-19.

The rearrangement links TRBV15 to TRBJ2-2, with TRBD1 matching over 10 bases. From germline, CDR1 is LNHNV and CDR2 YYDKDF (reference sequence). The junction had 15 bases not matched to a gene; V was cut back by 5 bases and J by 3 bases. The CDR3 spans 19 residues. The CDR3 loop is CATSQTGGAGTAYTGELFF. Here the CDR3 DNA reads TGTGCCACCAGCCAGACAGGGGGCGCGGGGACCGCCTACACCGGGGAGCTGTTTTTT.

The chain combines TRBV6-1 with TRBJ2-7; D remains ambiguous. This CDR3 has 13 amino acids. Germline CDR1 MNHNS, CDR2 SASEGT. Trimming cost V 6 bases and J 6 bases, with 15 bases left between them. The DNA for the CDR3 is TGTGCCAGCAGCCACGTGGTCTTCGGCGAGCAGTACTTC. Its translation is CASSHVVFGEQYF.

This chain links TRBV6-2 or TRBV6-3 with TRBJ2-2; D call uncertain. The CDR3 contains 13 residues. CDR1 and CDR2 from the germline V gene are MNHEY and SVGEGT. Trimming removed 4 bases at V and 7 bases at J, with 10 bases between. The CDR3 sequence: CASSSLGRGELFF. In DNA form, the CDR3 reads TGTGCCAGCAGTTCTTTGGGTCGCGGGGAGCTGTTTTTT.

This rearrangement joins TRBV24-1 to TRBJ1-5, with TRBD1 matching 10 bases. Losses at the gene ends were 3 bases for V and 7 bases for J; bases not matched to a gene: 5. CDR3 length: 15 amino acids. CDR1 is KGHDR and CDR2 is SFDVKD in the germline V gene. CDR3 in amino acids: CATSDPGQGGQPQHF. In nucleotides, the CDR3 is TGTGCCACCAGTGATCCCGGACAGGGGGGGCAGCCCCAGCATTTT.

This clonotype has only a few counts. This chain uses TRBV28 with TRBJ2-2; D perhaps matches TRBD2 (6 bases). Trimming took off 5 bases at V and 6 bases at J, with 7 bases between the two ends. The V gene's germline CDR1 is MDHEN and CDR2 SYDVKM. This CDR3 spans 12 amino acids. The DNA for the CDR3 is TGTGCCAGCAGTAGACTAGCCGGGGAGCTGTTTTTT. The encoded protein is CASSRLAGELFF.

As DNA, the CDR3 is TGTGCCAGCAGTCCCCTAGGGGGCGAGCAGTACTTC. It specifies CASSPLGGEQYF. The chain combines TRBV27 with TRBJ2-7, with a tentative D call TRBD1 (6 bases). Germline V gene sequence: CDR1 MNHEY, CDR2 SMNVEV (reference sequence). Trimming removed 5 bases from V and 6 bases from J, with 11 bases in between. CDR3 size: 12 residues.

The V gene is TRBV7-2, the J gene TRBJ2-5; possibly TRBD2 for D (6 bases). Trimming took off 1 base at V and 4 bases at J, with 16 bases between the two ends. The CDR3 is 16 amino acids. CDR1 and CDR2 (germline): SGHTA, FQGNSA. The CDR3 coding sequence is TGTGCCAGCAGCTTAGTATCGGTCCGGAGGGGAGAGACCCAGTACTTC. Its translation: CASSLVSVRRGETQYF.

The V call is TRBV19, the J call TRBJ1-2, with a tentative D call TRBD1 (5 bases). The germline gives CDR1 LNHDA, CDR2 SQIVND (reference sequence). V was cut by 6 bases and J by 2 bases, with 10 bases left in between. This CDR3 spans 13 amino acids. CDR3 sequence: CASSEQGNYGYTF. The DNA for the CDR3 is TGTGCCAGTAGCGAGCAGGGAAACTATGGCTACACCTTC. The full variable domain, in which reference TRBV19 and TRBJ1-2 provide the parts outside the CDR3, is DGGITQSPKYLFRKEGQNVTLSCEQNLNHDAMYWYRQDPGQGLRLIYYSQIVNDFQKGDIAEGYSVSREKKESFPLTVTSAQKNPTAFYLCASSEQGNYGYTFGSGTRLTVV.